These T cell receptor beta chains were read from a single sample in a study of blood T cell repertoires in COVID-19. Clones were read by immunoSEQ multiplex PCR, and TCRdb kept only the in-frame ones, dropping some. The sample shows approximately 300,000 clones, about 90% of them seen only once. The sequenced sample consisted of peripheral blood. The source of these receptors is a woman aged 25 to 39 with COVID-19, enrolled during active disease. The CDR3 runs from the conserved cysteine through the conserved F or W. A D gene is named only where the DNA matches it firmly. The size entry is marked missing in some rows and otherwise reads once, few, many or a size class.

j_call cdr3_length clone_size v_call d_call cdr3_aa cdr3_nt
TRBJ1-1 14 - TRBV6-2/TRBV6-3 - CASSYSMRTTEAFF TGTGCCAGCAGTTACTCGATGCGTACCACTGAAGCTTTCTTT
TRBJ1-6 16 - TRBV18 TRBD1 CASSPQSGDRNSPLHF TGTGCCAGCTCACCCCAATCCGGGGACAGGAATTCACCCCTCCACTTT
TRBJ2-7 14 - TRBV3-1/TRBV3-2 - CASSQAGNSYEQYF TGTGCCAGCAGCCAGGCAGGGAACTCCTACGAGCAGTACTTC
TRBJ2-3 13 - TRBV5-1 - CASSPDGVDTQYF TGCGCCAGCAGCCCGGACGGGGTAGATACGCAGTATTTT
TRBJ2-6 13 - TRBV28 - CASSRGWPNVLTF TGTGCCAGCAGTAGAGGGTGGCCCAACGTCCTGACTTTC
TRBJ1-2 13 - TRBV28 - CASSRTDTYGYTF TGTGCCAGCAGTCGGACGGACACCTATGGCTACACCTTC
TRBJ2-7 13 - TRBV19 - CASSMGHSYEQYF TGTGCCAGTAGTATGGGACACTCCTACGAGCAGTACTTC
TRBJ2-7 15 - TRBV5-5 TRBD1 CASSLDRGPTYEQYF TGTGCCAGCAGCTTGGACAGGGGGCCTACTTACGAGCAGTACTTC
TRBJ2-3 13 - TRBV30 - CAWSADNTDTQYF TGTGCCTGGAGTGCGGACAACACAGATACGCAGTATTTT
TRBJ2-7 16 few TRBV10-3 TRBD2 CAISPLLAEITYEQYF TGTGCCATCAGTCCGTTACTAGCGGAAATTACCTACGAGCAGTACTTC
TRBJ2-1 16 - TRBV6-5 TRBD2 CASSFAGTSGYNEQFF TGTGCCAGCAGTTTCGCCGGGACTAGCGGGTACAATGAGCAGTTCTTC
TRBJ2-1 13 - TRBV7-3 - CASSPLTGNEQFF TGTGCCAGCAGCCCATTAACAGGGAATGAGCAGTTCTTC
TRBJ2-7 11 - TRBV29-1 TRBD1 CSVGQAYEQYF TGCAGCGTGGGACAGGCCTACGAGCAGTACTTC
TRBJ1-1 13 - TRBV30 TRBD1 CAWIPRGHIGAFF TGTGCCTGGATTCCCAGGGGGCATATCGGGGCTTTCTTT
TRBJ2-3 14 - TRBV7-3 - CASSLTGGTDTQYF TGTGCCAGCAGCTTAACGGGAGGCACAGATACGCAGTATTTT
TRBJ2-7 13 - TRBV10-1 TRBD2 CASRGTSGYEQYF TGCGCCAGCAGGGGGACTAGCGGTTACGAGCAGTACTTC
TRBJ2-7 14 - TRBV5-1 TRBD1 CASSLGQGIVEQYF TGCGCCAGCAGCTTGGGACAGGGGATCGTCGAGCAGTACTTC
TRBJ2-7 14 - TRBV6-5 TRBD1 CASSQSDRGLEQYF TGTGCCAGCAGCCAGTCGGACAGGGGGCTCGAGCAGTACTTC
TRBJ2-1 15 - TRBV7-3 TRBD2 CASSLRGTSVNEQFF TGTGCCAGCAGCTTAAGGGGGACTAGCGTCAATGAGCAGTTCTTC
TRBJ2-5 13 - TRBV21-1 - CASSKEREETQYF TGTGCCAGCAGCAAAGAAAGAGAGGAGACCCAGTACTTC
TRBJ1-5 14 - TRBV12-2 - CASQSRGCCQPQHF TGTGCAAGTCAATCTCGGGGTTGTTGTCAGCCCCAGCATTTT
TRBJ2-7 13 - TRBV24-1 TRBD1 CATSEETGREQYF TGTGCCACCAGTGAGGAGACAGGGCGCGAGCAGTACTTC
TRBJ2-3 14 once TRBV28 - CASSFGRGTDTQYF TGTGCCAGCAGTTTTGGCAGGGGCACAGATACGCAGTATTTT
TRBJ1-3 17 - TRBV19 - CASSIDQTARAGNTIYF TGTGCCAGTAGTATAGACCAGACAGCGCGAGCTGGAAACACCATATATTTT
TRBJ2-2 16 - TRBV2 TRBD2 CASSRTSGRRTGELFF TGTGCCAGCTCCAGGACTAGCGGGAGACGCACCGGGGAGCTGTTTTTT
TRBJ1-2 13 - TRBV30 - CAWTAGVGYGYTF TGTGCCTGGACCGCAGGGGTCGGCTATGGCTACACCTTC
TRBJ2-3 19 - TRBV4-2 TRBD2 CASSQEARLAGEVGDTQYF TGTGCCAGCAGCCAAGAGGCCCGACTAGCGGGAGAAGTTGGGGATACGCAGTATTTT
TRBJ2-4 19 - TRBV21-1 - CASSPAVASLPLAKNIQYF TGTGCCAGCAGCCCCGCGGTGGCGAGCCTCCCGTTAGCCAAAAACATTCAGTACTTC
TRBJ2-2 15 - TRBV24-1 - CATSDYNRETGELFF TGTGCCACCAGTGATTATAACAGGGAAACCGGGGAGCTGTTTTTT
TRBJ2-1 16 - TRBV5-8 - CASSYNSGGYYNEQFF TGTGCCAGCAGCTACAATAGCGGCGGGTACTACAATGAGCAGTTCTTC
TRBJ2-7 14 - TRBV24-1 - CATSDFDRRYAQYF TGTGCCACCAGTGATTTTGACAGACGCTACGCGCAGTACTTC
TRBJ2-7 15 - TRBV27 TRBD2 CASSLYGTNNYEQYF TGTGCCAGCAGTTTATACGGGACTAACAATTACGAGCAGTACTTC
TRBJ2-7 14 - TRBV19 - CASSSVADSYEQYF TGTGCCAGTAGTTCGGTAGCGGACTCCTACGAGCAGTACTTC
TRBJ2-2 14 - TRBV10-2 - CASSERSDSGELFF TGCGCCAGCAGTGAAAGGAGCGACTCCGGGGAGCTGTTTTTT
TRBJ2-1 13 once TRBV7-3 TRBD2 CASSSPFDWRGIF TGTGCCAGCAGCTCCCCCTTTGATTGGCGGGGGATCTTC
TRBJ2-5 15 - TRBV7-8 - CASSLYAGVQETQYF TGTGCCAGCAGCTTATATGCAGGGGTTCAAGAGACCCAGTACTTC
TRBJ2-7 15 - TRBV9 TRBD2 CASSISGGRSSEQYF TGTGCCAGCAGCATTAGTGGCGGGAGGTCCTCCGAGCAGTACTTC
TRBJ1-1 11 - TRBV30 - CAWTGGAEAFF TGTGCCTGGACGGGGGGGGCTGAAGCTTTCTTT
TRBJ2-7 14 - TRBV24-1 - CATSERRGRGEQYF TGTGCCACCAGTGAAAGGAGGGGACGGGGGGAGCAGTACTTC
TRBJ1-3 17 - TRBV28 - CASSPTPGQNSGNTIYF TGTGCCAGCAGTCCAACCCCGGGACAAAACTCTGGAAACACCATATATTTT
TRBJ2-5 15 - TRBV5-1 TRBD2 CASSLGSGAQETQYF TGCGCCAGCAGCTTGGGTAGCGGGGCCCAAGAGACCCAGTACTTC
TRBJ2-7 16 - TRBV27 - CASLLHRTVSSYEQYF TGTGCCAGCCTACTTCACCGGACAGTGAGCTCCTACGAGCAGTACTTC
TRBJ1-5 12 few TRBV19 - CASKRGGQPQHF TGTGCCAGTAAAAGGGGCGGTCAGCCCCAGCATTTT
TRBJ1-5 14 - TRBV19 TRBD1 CASSAGTGRQPQHF TGTGCCAGTAGCGCCGGGACAGGGCGGCAGCCCCAGCATTTT
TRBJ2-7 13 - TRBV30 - CAWSVGQGYEQYF TGTGCCTGGAGTGTAGGGCAGGGGTACGAGCAGTACTTC
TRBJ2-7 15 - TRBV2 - CASSESAGLSYEQYF TGTGCCAGCAGTGAATCGGCGGGATTATCCTACGAGCAGTACTTC
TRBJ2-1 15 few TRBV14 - CASSQGLAGLGEQFF TGTGCCAGCAGCCAGGGGTTGGCGGGGCTTGGGGAGCAGTTCTTC
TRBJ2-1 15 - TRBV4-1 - CASSQVGVRDNEQFF TGCGCCAGCAGCCAGGTGGGAGTAAGGGACAATGAGCAGTTCTTC
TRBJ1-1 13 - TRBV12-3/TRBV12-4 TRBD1 CASSGTGGTEAFF TGTGCCAGCAGCGGGACAGGGGGGACTGAAGCTTTCTTT
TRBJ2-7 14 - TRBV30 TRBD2 CAWSLGLAGYEQYF TGTGCCTGGAGTCTGGGACTAGCGGGCTACGAGCAGTACTTC
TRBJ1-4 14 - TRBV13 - CASSSPGLLEKLFF TGTGCCAGCAGCTCCCCGGGACTCCTTGAAAAACTGTTTTTT
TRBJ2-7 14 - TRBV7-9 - CASSPSQGPYEQYF TGTGCCAGCAGCCCCAGCCAGGGGCCCTACGAGCAGTACTTC
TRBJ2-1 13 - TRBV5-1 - CASSRPLAGEQFF TGCGCCAGCAGCCGACCCCTGGCGGGTGAGCAGTTCTTC
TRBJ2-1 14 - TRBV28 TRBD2 CASSLAGGYNEQFF TGTGCCAGCAGCTTAGCGGGAGGCTACAATGAGCAGTTCTTC
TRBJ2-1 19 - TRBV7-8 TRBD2 CASSLVAGAGGWQNNEQFF TGTGCCAGCAGCTTAGTTGCGGGAGCGGGGGGTTGGCAGAACAATGAGCAGTTCTTC
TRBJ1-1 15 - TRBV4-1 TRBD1 CASSQGLQGDAEAFF TGCGCCAGCAGCCAAGGCCTACAGGGGGATGCCGAAGCTTTCTTT
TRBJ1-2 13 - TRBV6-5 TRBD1 CASWGQLYYGYTF TGTGCCAGCTGGGGACAGCTTTACTATGGCTACACCTTC
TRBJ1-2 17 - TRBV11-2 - CASSPVLSLRESYGYTF TGTGCCAGCAGCCCCGTCCTTTCATTGAGGGAGTCCTATGGCTACACCTTC
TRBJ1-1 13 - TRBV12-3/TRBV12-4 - CASKPTVNTEAFF TGTGCCAGCAAACCCACGGTGAACACTGAAGCTTTCTTT